A single T cell receptor (beta chain) is shown here with its context. What it binds is not known. The source of the sample is a study of cytomegalovirus exposure and HLA in healthy donors. In the study overall: Of the donors genotyped, about 410 in all, 80% to 85% fell in the Caucasian-associated ancestry cluster.

The germline V gene encodes CDR1 MGHRA and CDR2 YSYEKL. CDR3 size: 17 residues. J gave up 6 bases and V 2 bases, and 10 bases lay outside the gene matches. Study results and limitations: Prior analysis indicated that the majority of TCR beta V segments exhibited productivity approximately 87% or approximately 30% of the time. Most TCR sequences were uncommon, yet certain public TCRs appeared in many donors.

The PCR employed 60 Vbeta primers together with 13 Jbeta primers. Method: immunoSEQ multiplex PCR; TCRdb's copy keeps in-frame clones and lacks some. The sample has tens of thousands of clones, approximately 84% seen once. The chain couples TRBV4-1 to TRBJ2-1, with 10 bases lining up with TRBD2. The material sequenced was PBMCs. The receptor's source is a woman between 18 and 30 years old in good health and CMV-seropositive. The DNA for the CDR3 is TGCGCCAGCAGCCAAACCAGCGGGAGGGCCTTGGGCAATGAGCAGTTCTTC. Amino acids: CASSQTSGRALGNEQFF.